This TCR beta chain was sequenced for a study of spatial heterogeneity in lung cancer. Unique molecular identifiers, one per molecule, were present on every TCR cDNA molecule. TCRdb itself ran the 5' RACE reads through MiXCR, one entry per CDR3 protein. The sample records about 42,000 distinct CDR3 sequences, 6.8% being singletons. The CDR3 covers 13 residues. V was pared by 7 bases and J by 3 bases, with 2 bases of the junction left unmatched. CDR1 is DFQATT and CDR2 is SNEGSKA in the germline V gene (reference sequence). Time point specified: sample taken at primary tumor resection. Patients with untreated early-stage non-small cell lung cancer, numbering around 72, were the donors. Researchers sequenced whole RNA taken from tumor, nontumor lung or frozen PBMC without sorting.

The chain employs TRBV20-1 and TRBJ2-1; 11 nucleotides match TRBD2. This receptor was obtained from a female donor with early-stage non-small cell lung cancer. The source was PBMCs, collected at surgery. The chain's CDR3 is CSVTSGGYNEQFF. CDR3 DNA: TGCAGTGTCACTAGCGGGGGCTACAATGAGCAGTTCTTC.